Each of the 18 T cell receptor beta chains below was sequenced from the same sample in a study of CD8 T cells in ankylosing spondylitis. One entry per CDR3 protein results from TCRdb running MiXCR on the 5' RACE reads. Of about 340,000 distinct CDR3 sequences listed, 20% are singletons. Sequenced material: blood, either unsorted or a sorted T cell fraction (not recorded which). The source is a male donor with ankylosing spondylitis or in good health (not recorded which).

This clonotype came up many times. The chain links TRBV7-3 to TRBJ1-5, with 9 bases matching TRBD1. V lost 4 bases to trimming and J lost 7 bases; unmatched junction nucleotides: 2. This CDR3 region has 13 residues. CDR1 SGHTA and CDR2 FQGTGA come from the germline V gene. CDR3 nucleotide sequence: TGTGCCAGCAGCTCGACAGGGGGACAGCCCCAGCATTTT. The encoded protein is CASSSTGGQPQHF.

The CDR3 here is CASSYRDRGYEQYF. The CDR3 nucleotides are TGTGCCAGCAGCTACCGGGACAGGGGGTACGAGCAGTACTTC. The chain is built from TRBV7-9 and TRBJ2-7; 11 positions match TRBD1. Trimming cost V 4 bases and J 4 bases; bases outside gene matches: 3. The germline gives CDR1 SEHNR, CDR2 FQNEAQ (reference sequence). This CDR3 is built from 14 residues.

This clonotype was observed a few times. V and J are TRBV10-3 and TRBJ1-1, with TRBD1 matching over 8 bases. The CDR3 consists of 16 residues. Germline CDR1 reads ENHRY; CDR2 reads SYGVKD. V gave up 2 bases and J gave up 4 bases; unmatched junction bases: 9. Written as DNA, the CDR3 is TGTGCCATCAGTGAGCTTCAACAGGGGGGTCCCACTGAAGCTTTCTTT. Amino acids: CAISELQQGGPTEAFF.

The sample holds a few counts of this clonotype. The chain carries TRBV20-1 and TRBJ2-7, with 9 bases fitting TRBD2. Germline trimming cut 1 base from V and 3 bases from J; bases unmatched to any gene: 4. The length of the CDR3 is 14 residues. The germline V gene has CDR1 DFQATT and CDR2 SNEGSKA (reference sequence). Here the CDR3 reads CSARGGSGGYEQYF. The DNA of the CDR3 is TGCAGTGCTAGAGGCGGTAGCGGGGGCTACGAGCAGTACTTC.

The chain employs TRBV7-8 and TRBJ2-5, with D possibly TRBD1 on 5 matching bases. V was pared by 4 bases and J by 5 bases, with 17 bases between. Germline V gives CDR1 SGHVS, CDR2 FQNEAQ. This CDR3 is 15 amino acids long. The CDR3 here is CASSSWGERWETQYF. CDR3 coding DNA: TGTGCCAGCAGCTCCTGGGGCGAGAGGTGGGAGACCCAGTACTTC.

This clonotype was seen many times. The chain has TRBV4-1 and TRBJ2-7; D ambiguous. CDR3 size: 14 residues. V lost 0 bases and J 3 bases, leaving 9 bases between the germline ends. Germline values: CDR1 MGHRA, CDR2 YSYEKL. This CDR3 reads CASSQDRYLYEQYF. The CDR3 DNA is TGCGCCAGCAGCCAAGATCGGTACCTCTACGAGCAGTACTTC.

This clonotype was detected a few times. The chain carries TRBV19 and TRBJ2-1; 10 bases are shared with TRBD2. The germline V gene has CDR1 LNHDA and CDR2 SQIVND (reference sequence). The ends lost 7 bases at V and 12 bases at J; junction bases unmatched: 18. The CDR3 has 16 residues. In DNA, the CDR3 is TGTGCCAGTAATCAGGACATACTAGCGGGGAGTCGATGGCAGTTCTTC. It encodes CASNQDILAGSRWQFF. The whole variable domain, filled in from reference TRBV19 and TRBJ2-1, reads DGGITQSPKYLFRKEGQNVTLSCEQNLNHDAMYWYRQDPGQGLRLIYYSQIVNDFQKGDIAEGYSVSREKKESFPLTVTSAQKNPTAFYLCASNQDILAGSRWQFFGPGTRLTVL.

This clonotype has a handful of counts. The chain carries TRBV5-1 and TRBJ2-5, with a possible D match to TRBD1 (6 bases). The V end was cut by 0 bases, the J end by 2 bases, with 11 bases between. There are 15 residues in the CDR3. CDR1 SGHRS and CDR2 YFSETQ come from the germline V gene. The CDR3 DNA is TGCGCCAGCAGCTTGGCTACGACAGGTCAAGAGACCCAGTACTTC. Its protein product is CASSLATTGQETQYF. The entire variable domain, with the rest obtained from reference TRBV5-1 and TRBJ2-5, is as follows: KAGVTQTPRYLIKTRGQQVTLSCSPISGHRSVSWYQQTPGQGLQFLFEYFSETQRNKGNFPGRFSGRQFSNSRSEMNVSTLELGDSALYLCASSLATTGQETQYFGPGTRLLVL.

This clonotype was picked up a small number of times. V gene TRBV29-1 combines with J gene TRBJ2-7, with 11 bases aligning to TRBD1. The CDR3 runs 14 residues. Trimming at V came to 2 bases and at J to 3 bases, leaving 3 bases not matched to a gene. In germline, CDR1 is SQVTM, CDR2 ANQGSEA. CDR3 DNA: TGCAGCGTTGAATCGGGGACAGGGGGCTACGAGCAGTACTTC. Amino acid sequence: CSVESGTGGYEQYF.

This clonotype came up a few times. The V gene is TRBV5-5, the J gene TRBJ1-1, with 9 bases that match TRBD1. CDR3 length: 14 amino acids. Trimming at V came to 6 bases and at J to 4 bases, leaving 7 bases not matched to a gene. Germline CDR1 reads SGHKS; CDR2 reads YYEKEE (reference sequence). CDR3 bases: TGTGCCAGCATTACAGGGGGCGAGGCCACTGAAGCTTTCTTT. This codes for CASITGGEATEAFF.

The chain is built from TRBV27 and TRBJ2-7; 8 bases match TRBD1. V trimming: 7 bases; J trimming: 6 bases; junction bases outside the gene matches: 11. Germline lookup yields CDR1 MNHEY and CDR2 SMNVEV (reference sequence). CDR3 length: 14 residues. This CDR3 reads CASKVTGVSSEQYF. The CDR3 region has the DNA TGTGCCAGCAAGGTGACAGGGGTCTCATCCGAGCAGTACTTC.

This clonotype was seen a handful of times. The chain has TRBV7-2 and TRBJ2-1; possible D gene TRBD2, 5 bases. V was pared by 2 bases and J by 9 bases, with 14 bases between. The CDR3 loop spans 14 amino acids. CDR1 SGHTA and CDR2 FQGNSA come from the germline V gene. Here the CDR3 DNA reads TGTGCCAGCAGCTTAAACCCGCTAGCTCCTGAGCAGTTCTTC. It encodes CASSLNPLAPEQFF.

This clonotype has just a few counts. This chain links TRBV10-2 with TRBJ2-5, with a possible D match to TRBD1 (6 bases). Germline CDR1 WSHSY, CDR2 SAAADI. V was pared by 3 bases and J by 4 bases, with 9 bases between. The CDR3 has 13 residues. CDR3 coding DNA: TGCGCCAGCAGTGACAGGGGTCCAGAGACCCAGTACTTC. Its protein is CASSDRGPETQYF.

This chain uses TRBV7-8 with TRBJ2-5, with D hard to call. Trimming left V 5 bases short and J 1 base short, with 14 bases between. Germline CDR1 is SGHVS and CDR2 is FQNEAQ. This CDR3 is 15 amino acids long. Written as DNA, the CDR3 is TGTGCCAGCAGCCCCTTACGACCGACCCAAGAGACCCAGTACTTC. This gives the protein CASSPLRPTQETQYF.

In its sample, this clonotype was seen many times. The genes are TRBV4-2 and TRBJ2-7; the D gene is possibly TRBD2 (5 bases). Germline V lookup: CDR1 LGHNA, CDR2 YNFKEQ. V was clipped by 3 bases and J by 1 base, with 7 bases between them. The CDR3 covers 13 residues. CDR3 sequence (DNA): TGTGCCAGCAGCCACGGCGGGTCCTACGAGCAGTACTTC. Translating it yields CASSHGGSYEQYF.

The V gene is TRBV4-1, the J gene TRBJ2-7; TRBD2 matches 7 bases. The CDR3 is 17 amino acids. Germline values: CDR1 MGHRA, CDR2 YSYEKL. V lost 0 bases to trimming and J lost 3 bases; unmatched junction nucleotides: 11. In DNA form, the CDR3 reads TGCGCCAGCAGCCAAGATGAGGGGCGGGGGTTATTCTACGAGCAGTACTTC. Its protein is CASSQDEGRGLFYEQYF.

This clonotype was seen a few times. This chain uses TRBV3-1 with TRBJ2-1, with D uncertain. The CDR3 totals 15 residues. Trimming stripped 2 bases from V and 7 bases from J, with 15 bases between. Germline CDR1 LGHDT, CDR2 YNNKEL (reference sequence). Here the CDR3 reads CASSQHGRPGNEQFF. As DNA, the CDR3 is TGTGCCAGCAGCCAACACGGACGCCCCGGGAATGAGCAGTTCTTC.

This clonotype occurred many times. The V and J genes are TRBV5-5 and TRBJ1-1; 7 nucleotides agree with TRBD1. CDR1 and CDR2 from the germline V gene are SGHKS and YYEKEE (reference sequence). V lost 2 bases and J lost 0; bases outside the gene matches: 10. The CDR3 is made up of 17 amino acids. As DNA, the CDR3 is TGTGCCAGCAGCTTACAAGGCGCAGGGGGAATGAACACTGAAGCTTTCTTT. Amino acids: CASSLQGAGGMNTEAFF. Drawing the rest from reference TRBV5-5 and TRBJ1-1, the complete variable domain is DAGVTQSPTHLIKTRGQQVTLRCSPISGHKSVSWYQQVLGQGPQFIFQYYEKEERGRGNFPDRFSARQFPNYSSELNVNALLLGDSALYLCASSLQGAGGMNTEAFFGQGTRLTVV.